This passage covers 27 T cell receptor beta chains from one sample sequenced in a study of Graves' ophthalmopathy and Graves' hyperthyroidism. The authors amplified TCR beta CDR3 regions from RNA transcripts. The workflow started with a first-round RT-PCR run with HTBI primers and then moved on to a second-round multiplex PCR. MiXCR was run by TCRdb on the multiplex PCR reads, yielding one entry per CDR3 protein. This sample yields a few hundred thousand distinct CDR3 sequences, of which less than 45% are seen a single time; roughly 4% belongs to the top ten. Sequenced input: peripheral blood or thyroid tissue (not recorded which). These receptors were taken from an adult man with Graves' hyperthyroidism.

This clonotype has just a few counts. CDR3 sequence (DNA): TGTGCTAGTGGTTTGACCGGGACTAGCGGGACACCCCCGGAGACCCAGTACTTC. This codes for CASGLTGTSGTPPETQYF. This chain uses TRBV12-5 with TRBJ2-5; 13 bases fit TRBD2. Germline trimming cut 2 bases from V and 5 bases from J; bases unmatched to any gene: 11. Germline-derived CDR1 and CDR2 are LGHNT and FRNRAP. This CDR3 spans 18 amino acids.

This clonotype was seen repeatedly, ten times or more. The V and J genes are TRBV24-1 and TRBJ1-1, with D unclear. Trimming stripped 3 bases from V and 11 bases from J, with 15 bases between. The CDR3 extends over 13 amino acids. Germline CDR1 reads KGHDR; CDR2 reads SFDVKD. The CDR3 here is CATSDGWRDEAFF. CDR3 bases: TGTGCCACCAGTGATGGGTGGCGGGATGAGGCTTTCTTT.

The chain is built from TRBV9 and TRBJ1-1, with a possible D match to TRBD1 (6 bases). CDR3 length: 17 residues. Germline CDR1 reads SGDLS; CDR2 reads YYNGEE. Between the trimmed V and J ends, which lost 3 bases and 8 bases, there was a span of 26 bases. The CDR3 sequence: CASSADKTDRHMIEAFF. The CDR3 region has the DNA TGTGCCAGCAGCGCCGACAAAACCGACAGGCATATGATAGAAGCTTTCTTT.

This chain connects TRBV29-1 to TRBJ2-7; TRBD1 matches 7 bases. The CDR3 length is 11 residues. CDR1 is SQVTM, CDR2 ANQGSEA, per germline. After removal of 6 bases from V and 5 bases from J, the junction contained 4 bases not matched to a gene. The CDR3, as DNA: TGCAGCGTCGGACAGGTGAACGAGCAGTACTTC. Residues: CSVGQVNEQYF.

The chain has TRBV9 and TRBJ2-2; D remains ambiguous. This CDR3 is 13 amino acids long. The germline V and J ends were trimmed by 7 bases and 6 bases, with 13 bases remaining between them. CDR1 and CDR2 from the germline V gene are SGDLS and YYNGEE. In DNA form, the CDR3 reads TGTGCCAGCCGTAATGTAGTTTCCGGGGAGCTGTTTTTT. Its translation is CASRNVVSGELFF.

In nucleotides, the CDR3 is TGTGCCAGCAGCTTAGGATGGTCTAGCGGGAGGTCCACTAACACCGGGGAGCTGTTTTTT. Translating it yields CASSLGWSSGRSTNTGELFF. The J gene is TRBJ2-2, the V gene TRBV7-2; 11 nucleotides align to TRBD2. V shed 1 base, J shed 2 bases, and the junction held 12 bases outside the gene matches. The CDR3 runs to 20 residues. CDR1 SGHTA and CDR2 FQGNSA come from the germline V gene.

This clonotype was detected only a few times. V usage is TRBV7-9 and J usage is TRBJ2-7; 7 bases align to TRBD1. After removal of 5 bases from V and 3 bases from J, the junction contained 4 bases not matched to a gene. CDR3 size: 13 residues. The germline V gene has CDR1 SEHNR and CDR2 FQNEAQ (reference sequence). For the CDR3, the DNA is TGTGCCAGCAGCAAGGGACAGTTCTACGAGCAGTACTTC. This sequence encodes CASSKGQFYEQYF.

In its sample, this clonotype was seen many times. The chain couples TRBV6-4 to TRBJ1-6; a possible D gene is TRBD1 (6 bases). Trimming removed 2 bases at V and 4 bases at J, with 6 bases between. Germline values: CDR1 MRHNA, CDR2 SNTAGT. This CDR3 region has 14 residues. The CDR3 loop is CASSDGQYNSPLHF. The DNA of the CDR3 is TGTGCCAGCAGTGACGGACAGTATAATTCACCCCTCCACTTT.

The chain combines TRBV7-9 with TRBJ2-7; 9 bases fit TRBD1. The germline V gene encodes CDR1 SEHNR and CDR2 FQNEAQ (reference sequence). Trimming cost V 4 bases and J 1 base; bases outside gene matches: 5. This CDR3 has 15 residues. CDR3 protein: CASSSNRGLSYEQYF. The CDR3, as DNA: TGTGCCAGCAGCTCGAACAGGGGGCTGTCCTACGAGCAGTACTTC.

This clonotype was seen many times. This chain links TRBV6-5 with TRBJ2-5; TRBD2 might be the D (5 bases). V was clipped by 4 bases and J by 5 bases, with 17 bases between them. The CDR3 covers 15 residues. CDR1 is MNHEY, CDR2 SVGAGI, per germline. As DNA, the CDR3 is TGTGCCAGCAGTTCCGCGCATGGAGGCCCGGAGACCCAGTACTTC. This gives the protein CASSSAHGGPETQYF.

The chain uses TRBV7-2 and TRBJ1-4, with D possibly matching TRBD1 (5 bases). The CDR3 covers 15 residues. Germline values: CDR1 SGHTA, CDR2 FQGNSA. Trimming took 5 bases from V and 5 from J, leaving 15 bases between them. DNA for the CDR3: TGTGCCAGCAGCACCGGGGACCGCTACAATGAAAAACTGTTTTTT. Translation: CASSTGDRYNEKLFF.

The CDR3 region has the DNA TGCGCCAGCAGCTCCAGAGAGGTGGATAATTCCCTCCTCCACTTT. It yields the protein CASSSREVDNSLLHF. The chain joins TRBV5-1 to TRBJ1-6; D is unresolved. The CDR3 covers 15 residues. Between the trimmed V and J ends, which lost 3 bases and 15 bases, there was a span of 22 bases. Germline loops: CDR1 SGHRS, CDR2 YFSETQ.

This clonotype was counted many times. The rearrangement uses TRBV7-2 and TRBJ2-5; D is perhaps TRBD2 (6 bases). The V end lost 1 base, the J end lost 5 bases, and 14 bases lay between the germline ends. CDR1 and CDR2 from the germline V gene are SGHTA and FQGNSA. The CDR3 contains 15 residues. The CDR3 reads CASSLVLARGETQYF. In DNA, the CDR3 is TGTGCCAGCAGCTTAGTCCTAGCACGGGGGGAGACCCAGTACTTC.

On this clonotype: The final CDR3 position lacks the conserved phenylalanine or tryptophan, pointing to a likely read error. V is TRBV15 and J is TRBJ2-5, with 7 bases identical to TRBD1. The CDR3 runs 12 residues. Germline V CDR1 and CDR2: LNHNV, YYDKDF (reference sequence). CDR3 sequence reads: CPSGQVQETQYY. CDR3 bases: TGTCCCTCCGGACAGGTCCAAGAGACCCAGTACTAC.

This clonotype has only one observation. The gene calls are TRBV10-3 and TRBJ1-2, with 7 bases lining up with TRBD1. CDR1 and CDR2 from the germline V gene are ENHRY and SYGVKD. This CDR3 has 16 residues. After removal of 7 bases from V and 4 bases from J, the junction contained 15 bases not matched to a gene. The CDR3 spells CAITPGGTGPGYGYTF. CDR3 DNA sequence: TGTGCCATCACCCCAGGGGGAACAGGCCCTGGCTATGGCTACACCTTC.

As DNA, the CDR3 is TGCAGTGCGGCTGAAGGGCCCGACGAGCAGTACTTC. This sequence encodes CSAAEGPDEQYF. The rearrangement links TRBV20-1 to TRBJ2-7, with unresolved D. CDR3 length equals 12 residues. The V and J ends lost 6 bases and 5 bases respectively, with 14 bases between them. From germline, CDR1 is DFQATT and CDR2 SNEGSKA (reference sequence).

This clonotype was recorded many times. V gene TRBV5-1 combines with J gene TRBJ1-2, with a weak D call TRBD1 (5 bases). The CDR3 consists of 14 residues. Per the germline V gene, CDR1 is SGHRS and CDR2 is YFSETQ. The ends were cut back, 4 bases at V and 6 bases at J, with 16 bases in the middle. As DNA, the CDR3 is TGCGCCAGCAGCCCGAGTTCCAGGGTCGATGGCTACACCTTC. Protein sequence: CASSPSSRVDGYTF.

This clonotype came up many times. The chain recombines TRBV29-1 with TRBJ2-6; D gene ambiguous. The CDR3 runs to 13 residues. Looked up from germline, CDR1 is SQVTM and CDR2 is ANQGSEA. CDR3 amino acids: CSAGGAGANVLTF. The CDR3 nucleotides read TGCAGTGCTGGTGGGGCTGGGGCCAACGTCCTGACTTTC.

Concerning this clonotype: It may be a read error: a sequence one base away is much more abundant. The rearrangement uses TRBV24-1 and TRBJ2-5; TRBD1 agrees at 7 bases. The J call may be faulty, since TRBJ2-1 better matches the DNA end. The CDR3 loop spans 15 amino acids. Per the germline V gene, CDR1 is KGHDR and CDR2 is SFDVKD. The CDR3 reads CATSLQGVGDNEQFF. Here the CDR3 DNA reads TGTGCCACCAGTCTGCAGGGGGTTGGGGACAATGAGCAGTTCTTC.

This clonotype was picked up many times. The gene calls are TRBV2 and TRBJ1-2; D gene ambiguous. The CDR3 runs to 16 residues. Germline values: CDR1 SNHLY, CDR2 FYNNEI. The V gene lost 2 bases and the J gene lost 6 bases, with 19 bases spanning the gap. The CDR3 loop reads CASSELSVGKRDGYTF. In nucleotides, the CDR3 is TGTGCCAGCAGTGAACTCAGTGTGGGGAAGAGGGATGGCTACACCTTC.

At least ten counts were recorded for this clonotype. The chain employs TRBV6-5 and TRBJ1-1; tentatively, D is TRBD1 (6 bases). V lost 5 bases, J lost 1 base, and 11 bases lay in between. CDR3 size: 14 residues. Germline lookup yields CDR1 MNHEY and CDR2 SVGAGI. The CDR3 coding sequence is TGTGCCAGCAGTCCAGGGGCGCCGAACACTGAAGCTTTCTTT. This codes for CASSPGAPNTEAFF.

The V call is TRBV12-3 or TRBV12-4, the J call TRBJ2-7; tentatively, D is TRBD1 (6 bases). The CDR3 contains 15 residues. Trimming removed 6 bases at V and 0 bases at J, with 15 bases between. CDR3: CASRGITGSSYEQYF. CDR3 nucleotides: TGTGCCAGCAGGGGAATAACAGGGAGCTCCTACGAGCAGTACTTC.

Regarding this clonotype: This likely comes from a read error, as the CDR3 has no conserved phenylalanine or tryptophan at its end. V usage is TRBV10-3 and J usage is TRBJ1-4; 8 bases agree with TRBD1. The CDR3 has 11 residues. V dropped 10 bases and J dropped 8; count of bases not matched to a gene: 3. Germline V gives CDR1 ENHRY, CDR2 SYGVKD. This CDR3 is CATWTGEKLFS. In DNA form, the CDR3 reads TGTGCCACCTGGACAGGGGAAAAACTGTTTTCT.

This clonotype occurred a few times. This chain uses TRBV30 with TRBJ1-2; D gene ambiguous. Trimming took 0 bases from V and 5 from J, leaving 7 bases between them. CDR1 and CDR2 from the germline V gene are GTSNPN and SVGIG (reference sequence). CDR3 length: 12 residues. DNA of the CDR3: TGTGCCTGGAGTGTAACCGAGTATGGCTACACCTTC. Translation: CAWSVTEYGYTF.

This clonotype has a single count. A much larger clonotype is one base distant, so this may be a read error. The chain has TRBV12-3 or TRBV12-4 and TRBJ2-7; 9 positions agree with TRBD1. CDR3 length equals 15 residues. Germline trimming cut 6 bases from V and 5 bases from J; bases unmatched to any gene: 11. The CDR3 region is CASSPSGTGLNEQYF. CDR3 coding DNA: TGTGCCAGCAGCCCATCCGGGACAGGGCTCAACGAGCAGTACTTC.

Points on this clonotype: This may stem from a read error, because a much larger clone lies one nucleotide away. This rearrangement joins TRBV5-4 to TRBJ1-3; D not certain. The length of the CDR3 is 16 residues. Germline V gene data show CDR1 as SGHNT and CDR2 as YYREEE (reference sequence). This CDR3 is CAGSVSTLVGGNTIYF. Written as DNA, the CDR3 is TGTGCCGGCAGCGTGTCGACCCTTGTGGGAGGAAACACCATATATTTT.

This clonotype has more than one count but fewer than ten. The chain joins TRBV6-6 to TRBJ1-1; D is undetermined. The germline CDR1 and CDR2 sequences are MNHNY and SVGAGI (reference sequence). This CDR3 is 13 amino acids long. Trimming left V 6 bases short and J 1 base short, with 9 bases between. This chain's CDR3 is CASRAQKNTEAFF. In DNA form, the CDR3 reads TGTGCCAGCAGAGCCCAGAAGAACACTGAAGCTTTCTTT.